There are a few counts of the clone carrying this T cell receptor beta chain. This record comes from a study of T-cell reconstitution after alpha-beta-depleted transplantation in children. The CDR3 has 18 residues. Germline CDR1 is LNHNV and CDR2 is YYDKDF (reference sequence). V gave up 2 bases and J gave up 0 bases; unmatched junction bases: 8. It was with unique molecular identifiers that the TCRbeta library was prepared. Each CDR3 protein is one row after TCRdb ran MiXCR on the PCR reads. Among roughly 350,000 distinct CDR3 sequences listed, 10% were seen once. This clonotype originated in a human donor who donated a stem cell graft to a child with acute lymphoblastic leukemia. The chain recombines TRBV15 with TRBJ1-3, with 9 bases matching TRBD1. Sample: PBMCs from the stem cell graft donor, taken from the stem cell graft. The CDR3 sequence is CATSRLAGTGNSGNTIYF. The CDR3 DNA is TGTGCCACCAGCAGACTCGCCGGGACAGGGAACTCTGGAAACACCATATATTTT.